These T cell receptor beta chains were read from a single sample in a study of PD-1 blockade in classical Hodgkin lymphoma. Some clones are missing from TCRdb's copy, which holds only in-frame ones; the method was immunoSEQ multiplex PCR. This sample carries about 21,000 clones, roughly 85% of them seen once, and the ten largest clones take 13%. The specimen was peripheral blood mononuclear cells (PBMCs), collected before the fourth cycle of nivolumab. All receptors derive from a human donor with classical Hodgkin lymphoma. The CDR3 runs from the conserved cysteine through the conserved F or W. The order of the fields is V gene, D gene, J gene, clone size, CDR3 DNA, CDR3 protein. The D gene is left open where the match is weak. Clone size is stated in some rows and not others, as once, few, many or a class when expanded.

V gene: TRBV11-1
D gene: .
J gene: TRBJ1-2
clone size: .
CDR3 DNA: TGTGCCAGCAGCTTAGCGTTTACAGGGTTTGGCTACACCTTC
CDR3 protein: CASSLAFTGFGYTF

V gene: TRBV10-3
D gene: .
J gene: TRBJ2-1
clone size: .
CDR3 DNA: TGTGCCATCAGTCCAAATCAGGACAATGAGCAGTTCTTC
CDR3 protein: CAISPNQDNEQFF

V gene: TRBV28
D gene: TRBD1
J gene: TRBJ2-7
clone size: .
CDR3 DNA: TGTGCCAGCAGTTTCGTCGGGACAGGGGGCTACGAGCAGTACTTC
CDR3 protein: CASSFVGTGGYEQYF

V gene: TRBV30
D gene: TRBD1
J gene: TRBJ2-7
clone size: .
CDR3 DNA: TGTGCCTGCGCGGGACAGGGGCTTTACGAGCAGTACTTC
CDR3 protein: CACAGQGLYEQYF

V gene: TRBV4-3
D gene: .
J gene: TRBJ2-1
clone size: once
CDR3 DNA: TGCGCCAGCAGCCAGACAGGCGACCCCTACAATGAGCAGTTCTTC
CDR3 protein: CASSQTGDPYNEQFF

V gene: TRBV7-9
D gene: .
J gene: TRBJ1-5
clone size: .
CDR3 DNA: TGTGCCAGCAGCTTAAACAGGGACGAGCCCCAGCATTTT
CDR3 protein: CASSLNRDEPQHF

V gene: TRBV6-6
D gene: .
J gene: TRBJ2-3
clone size: few
CDR3 DNA: TGTGCCAGCAGTTACGCGGGCCCCCGGGATACGCAGTATTTT
CDR3 protein: CASSYAGPRDTQYF

V gene: TRBV12-5
D gene: .
J gene: TRBJ1-2
clone size: .
CDR3 DNA: TGTGCTAGTGGTTTGGTCAGCGGATATGGCTACACCTTC
CDR3 protein: CASGLVSGYGYTF

V gene: TRBV11-2
D gene: TRBD1
J gene: TRBJ2-5
clone size: .
CDR3 DNA: TGTGCCAGCAGCAATAGAGGGGGCCGGGAGACCCAGTACTTC
CDR3 protein: CASSNRGGRETQYF

V gene: TRBV4-1
D gene: TRBD2
J gene: TRBJ2-1
clone size: .
CDR3 DNA: TGCGCCAGCAGCCTTTCTGGACTAGCGGGGTGGTCCTACAATGAGCAGTTCTTC
CDR3 protein: CASSLSGLAGWSYNEQFF

V gene: TRBV30
D gene: TRBD1
J gene: TRBJ2-2
clone size: .
CDR3 DNA: TGTGCCTGGGACAGACAGGGGGCGGCCGGGGAGCTGTTTTTT
CDR3 protein: CAWDRQGAAGELFF